This T cell receptor (beta chain) was captured in a study of molecular identifiers for immune sequencing clone quantification. TCRdb processed the PCR reads anew with MiXCR; each CDR3 protein has one entry. The data show approximately 54,000 distinct CDR3 sequences, with about 23% seen just once and over 1.5% held by the top ten. This clonotype was observed many times. The CDR3 totals 15 residues. Deletions cut 4 bases from V and 0 bases from J, with 10 bases between. Germline V gene data show CDR1 as MGHRA and CDR2 as YSYEKL. Naive CD8 T cell sorting was performed on the CD8+CD4-CCR7+CD45RA+ phenotype.

The sequenced sample was naive CD8+ T cells from blood, with Jurkat cell RNA spiked in. As to subset: FACS-sorted CD8+CD4-CCR7+CD45RA+ naive T cells. V gene TRBV4-1 combines with J gene TRBJ2-1, with D perhaps TRBD2 (5 bases). The TCR was taken from a human donor in good health. Some libraries in this study had Jurkat cell RNA spiked in. CDR3 coding DNA: TGCGCCAGCAGCCTCCCTGGGAGCTCCTACAATGAGCAGTTCTTC. Amino acid sequence: CASSLPGSSYNEQFF.